This entry lists 28 T cell receptor beta chains sequenced from one sample in a study of blood T cell repertoires in COVID-19. Produced via immunoSEQ multiplex PCR; TCRdb's table is partial and in-frame only. The sample lists about 160,000 clones, over 75% seen once, with approximately 10% in the top ten. The sequencing input was peripheral blood. These receptors came from a man aged 55 to 70 with active or convalescent COVID-19.

The chain uses TRBV27 and TRBJ2-7; TRBD1 is a possible D gene (5 bases). Per the germline V gene, CDR1 is MNHEY and CDR2 is SMNVEV (reference sequence). V was cut by 2 bases and J by 2 bases, with 16 bases left in between. There are 16 residues in the CDR3. Here the CDR3 reads CASSLQQGHTPYEQYF. As DNA, the CDR3 is TGTGCCAGCAGTTTACAGCAGGGCCATACCCCCTACGAGCAGTACTTC.

This clone was recorded at least ten times. This chain links TRBV7-2 with TRBJ2-1; 7 bases line up with TRBD1. Per germline, CDR1 SGHTA and CDR2 FQGNSA. J gave up 2 bases and V 5 bases, and 9 bases lay outside the gene matches. The CDR3 extends over 16 amino acids. CDR3 amino acids: CASSGQGTATYNEQFF. The CDR3 bases are TGTGCCAGCAGCGGCCAGGGGACAGCCACCTACAATGAGCAGTTCTTC. The full variable domain, its missing parts supplied by reference TRBV7-2 and TRBJ2-1, is GAGVSQSPSNKVTEKGKDVELRCDPISGHTALYWYRQSLGQGLEFLIYFQGNSAPDKSGLPSDRFSAERTGGSVSTLTIQRTQQEDSAVYLCASSGQGTATYNEQFFGPGTRLTVL.

The chain links TRBV18 to TRBJ1-4; TRBD1 agrees at 7 bases. The V and J ends lost 3 bases and 8 bases, in that order; junction bases with no gene match: 6. The CDR3 consists of 14 residues. Germline CDR1 KGHSH, CDR2 LQKENI. The CDR3, as DNA: TGTGCCAGCTCACCCCAGGGGGAAATCGAAAAACTGTTTTTT. It codes for CASSPQGEIEKLFF.

The genes are TRBV7-9 and TRBJ2-1; D may be TRBD2 (7 bases). V was clipped by 5 bases and J by 8 bases, with 10 bases between them. The CDR3 length is 12 residues. CDR1 is SEHNR and CDR2 is FQNEAQ in the germline V gene (reference sequence). Here the CDR3 DNA reads TGTGCCAGCAGCCTAGGGGGGGATGAGCAGTTCTTC. Residues: CASSLGGDEQFF.

J is TRBJ2-7 and V is TRBV3-1 (or the pseudogene TRBV3-2); the D is unclear. Trimming took 1 base from V and 2 from J, leaving 9 bases between them. The V gene's germline CDR1 is LGHDT and CDR2 YNNKEL (reference sequence). The CDR3 length is 14 residues. The CDR3, as DNA: TGTGCCAGCAGCCAAGCCCCCGCAGCCTACGAGCAGTACTTC. Its protein product is CASSQAPAAYEQYF.

This clone appeared a few times. Additional DNA sequences in this sample encode the identical CDR3. The chain employs TRBV2 and TRBJ2-7, with 9 bases matching TRBD2. Germline loops: CDR1 SNHLY, CDR2 FYNNEI. CDR3 length equals 14 residues. The ends lost 3 bases at V and 1 base at J; junction bases unmatched: 1. CDR3 DNA: TGTGCCAGCAGTGAGCTAGCGGGATCCTACGAGCAGTACTTC. Residues: CASSELAGSYEQYF.

The chain employs TRBV18 and TRBJ1-2; no reliable D call. This CDR3 has 14 amino acids. Germline lookup yields CDR1 KGHSH and CDR2 LQKENI. V was clipped by 3 bases and J by 0 bases, with 8 bases between them. Here the CDR3 reads CASSPQRTNYGYTF. The CDR3 DNA is TGTGCCAGCTCACCCCAGCGAACTAACTATGGCTACACCTTC.

The rearrangement joins TRBV3-1 (or the pseudogene TRBV3-2) to TRBJ2-1; the D is unclear. V was cut by 1 base and J by 8 bases, with 9 bases left in between. The CDR3 loop spans 13 amino acids. The germline V gene has CDR1 LGHDT and CDR2 YNNKEL (reference sequence). This CDR3 is CASSQVNLYEQFF. In nucleotides, the CDR3 is TGTGCCAGCAGCCAAGTTAATCTATATGAGCAGTTCTTC.

The chain has TRBV6-5 and TRBJ1-2; D possibly corresponds to TRBD1 (6 bases). The CDR3 covers 14 residues. Trimming removed 7 bases from V and 3 bases from J, with 15 bases in between. Germline V gene lookup returns CDR1 MNHEY and CDR2 SVGAGI. The CDR3 is CASKNRDTYYGYTF. The DNA for the CDR3 is TGTGCCAGCAAAAACCGGGACACCTACTATGGCTACACCTTC.

This sequence joins TRBV29-1 and TRBJ2-2; 7 positions agree with TRBD1. Germline CDR1 reads SQVTM; CDR2 reads ANQGSEA. This CDR3 is built from 13 residues. V shed 4 bases, J shed 7 bases, and the junction held 6 bases outside the gene matches. The CDR3 DNA follows: TGCAGCGTTGGGACAGGTGCGGGCGGGGAGCTGTTTTTT. Its protein product is CSVGTGAGGELFF.

This chain connects TRBV7-9 to TRBJ2-7; TRBD1 is a possible D gene (5 bases). The CDR3 totals 14 residues. CDR1 is SEHNR, CDR2 FQNEAQ, per germline (reference sequence). V gave up 2 bases and J gave up 2 bases, with 10 bases separating them. CDR3 loop: CASSLNRNPYEQYF. CDR3 sequence (DNA): TGTGCCAGCAGCTTAAACAGGAATCCCTACGAGCAGTACTTC.

The V call is TRBV7-9, the J call TRBJ2-3; tentative D call: TRBD2 (5 bases). Germline loops: CDR1 SEHNR, CDR2 FQNEAQ (reference sequence). Trimming removed 2 bases from V and 5 bases from J, with 8 bases in between. There are 13 residues in the CDR3. CDR3 in DNA: TGTGCCAGCAGCTTACGGGAATTAGATACGCAGTATTTT. Translating it yields CASSLRELDTQYF.

The CDR3 reads CASSPGTSGGREQFF. The CDR3 nucleotides read TGTGCCAGCAGCCCCGGGACTAGCGGGGGGAGAGAGCAGTTCTTC. The chain is built from TRBV7-3 and TRBJ2-1, with 15 nucleotides matching TRBD2. This CDR3 comprises 15 residues. The V segment lost 5 bases and the J segment 10 bases; nucleotides outside the gene matches: 6. Germline-derived CDR1 and CDR2 are SGHTA and FQGTGA.

The chain couples TRBV2 to TRBJ2-7, with 11 bases aligning to TRBD2. J lost 3 bases, V lost 6 bases, and 7 bases had no gene match. The V gene's germline CDR1 is SNHLY and CDR2 FYNNEI. CDR3 length equals 15 residues. The CDR3 nucleotides read TGTGCCAGCAGACCCGGGACTAGCGGATTCTACGAGCAGTACTTC. Its translation is CASRPGTSGFYEQYF.

The rearrangement uses TRBV5-1 and TRBJ2-3; tentative D call: TRBD2 (6 bases). The V and J ends lost 4 bases and 5 bases respectively, with 14 bases between them. The germline V gene has CDR1 SGHRS and CDR2 YFSETQ. The CDR3 runs 14 residues. CDR3 coding DNA: TGCGCCAGCAGCCTAGGGTGGGAGGTAGATACGCAGTATTTT. It specifies CASSLGWEVDTQYF.

This clone was observed once. The chain employs TRBV5-1 and TRBJ2-2; possible D gene TRBD1, 7 bases. V lost 4 bases and J 9 bases, leaving 19 bases between the germline ends. The CDR3 loop spans 15 amino acids. Germline CDR1 is SGHRS and CDR2 is YFSETQ. CDR3 sequence: CASSPEGAQSRELFF. The DNA of the CDR3 is TGCGCCAGCAGCCCGGAGGGGGCCCAGTCCCGGGAGCTGTTTTTT.

The rearrangement joins TRBV28 to TRBJ2-7; 10 bases are a match to TRBD2. Germline-derived CDR1 and CDR2 are MDHEN and SYDVKM. V dropped 3 bases and J dropped 4; count of bases not matched to a gene: 6. The CDR3 loop spans 15 amino acids. The CDR3, as DNA: TGTGCCAGCAGTTTGCCCTCTAGCGGGAGTTACGAGCAGTACTTC. Its protein is CASSLPSSGSYEQYF.

The chain combines TRBV7-6 with TRBJ2-7, with 8 bases lining up with TRBD2. The CDR3 is made up of 16 amino acids. Germline CDR1 reads SGHVS; CDR2 reads FNYEAQ. The junction had 15 bases not matched to a gene; V was cut back by 5 bases and J by 6 bases. The DNA of the CDR3 is TGTGCCAGCAGCGGGGGCCTCCGGGGGGGCCTAGGCGAGCAGTACTTC. Translated: CASSGGLRGGLGEQYF.

V is TRBV29-1 and J is TRBJ2-1; 12 bases map to TRBD2. This CDR3 spans 14 amino acids. Germline V gene data show CDR1 as SQVTM and CDR2 as ANQGSEA. V was clipped by 3 bases and J by 9 bases; unmatched bases: 6. The CDR3 loop reads CSVEASGRAGEQFF. As DNA, the CDR3 is TGCAGCGTTGAGGCTAGCGGGAGGGCCGGTGAGCAGTTCTTC.

This sequence joins TRBV16 and TRBJ2-7; D ambiguous. There are 13 residues in the CDR3. Germline CDR1 and CDR2: KGHSY and FQNENV. The V end lost 2 bases, the J end lost 2 bases, and 7 bases lay between the germline ends. This CDR3 is CASSQQMAYEQYF. DNA for the CDR3: TGTGCCAGCAGCCAACAGATGGCCTACGAGCAGTACTTC. Based on the CDR3 plus reference TRBV16 and TRBJ2-7, the full variable domain is GEEVAQTPKHLVRGEGQKAKLYCAPIKGHSYVFWYQQVLKNEFKFLISFQNENVFDETGMPKERFSAKCLPNSPCSLEIQATKLEDSAVYFCASSQQMAYEQYFGPGTRLTVT.

The CDR3 DNA follows: TGTGCCAGCAGCTTAGGCCTACAGGTGTACAATGAGCAGTTCTTC. Amino acids: CASSLGLQVYNEQFF. The chain recombines TRBV13 with TRBJ2-1, with D possibly matching TRBD1 (5 bases). V was pared by 0 bases and J by 4 bases, with 10 bases between. The CDR3 is 15 residues long. Germline CDR1 and CDR2: PRHDT and FYEKMQ (reference sequence).

The chain couples TRBV24-1 to TRBJ2-3; D is uncertain. This CDR3 is 13 amino acids long. Germline assignment: CDR1 KGHDR and CDR2 SFDVKD. Trimming removed 6 bases at V and 2 bases at J, with 8 bases between. The CDR3 protein is CATSQYLTDTQYF. The CDR3 coding sequence is TGTGCCACCAGTCAGTACCTCACAGATACGCAGTATTTT.

This rearrangement joins TRBV11-2 to TRBJ1-6, with TRBD1 as a possible D gene (5 bases). The CDR3 has 17 residues. V shed 1 base and J shed 3 bases, with 13 bases lying between them. Germline CDR1 is SGHAT and CDR2 is FQNNGV. CDR3 loop: CASSLGATGLYNSPLHF. The CDR3 coding sequence is TGTGCCAGCAGCTTAGGGGCCACAGGCCTCTATAATTCACCCCTCCACTTT.

The chain has TRBV19 and TRBJ2-5; the match to TRBD1 covers 7 bases. The CDR3 consists of 15 residues. After removal of 7 bases from V and 0 bases from J, the junction contained 8 bases not matched to a gene. Germline-derived CDR1 and CDR2 are LNHDA and SQIVND (reference sequence). CDR3 nucleotide sequence: TGTGCCAGTATGCCGGGACAGAGCTACCAAGAGACCCAGTACTTC. It yields the protein CASMPGQSYQETQYF.

The CDR3 DNA follows: TGTGCCAGCAGTGAATTGGGGACTAGTGGAGGGGAGACCCAGTACTTC. Translation: CASSELGTSGGETQYF. This chain connects TRBV25-1 to TRBJ2-5, with TRBD2 matching 8 bases. CDR3 length: 16 amino acids. Germline values: CDR1 MGHDK, CDR2 SYGVNS. V was pared by 1 base and J by 5 bases, with 9 bases of the junction left unmatched.

V and J are TRBV6-5 and TRBJ1-2; possibly TRBD1 for D (6 bases). With 0 bases removed from V and 11 bases from J, the gap between germline ends came to 16 bases. CDR3 size: 14 residues. Per germline, CDR1 MNHEY and CDR2 SVGAGI. CDR3 residues: CASSYSRDNIRYTF. Written as DNA, the CDR3 is TGTGCCAGCAGTTACTCCCGGGACAATATTAGGTACACCTTC.

This clone has just a few counts. This chain joins TRBV28 and TRBJ1-1; 12 bases fit TRBD1. The V gene end was trimmed by 6 bases and the J gene end by 5 bases; junction bases not matched to a gene: 10. There are 16 residues in the CDR3. Germline V gene data show CDR1 as MDHEN and CDR2 as SYDVKM. The CDR3 region has the DNA TGTGCCAGCAGCTCCGGGACAGGGGGCGCGTGGACTGAAGCTTTCTTT. This sequence encodes CASSSGTGGAWTEAFF.

V usage is TRBV5-4 and J usage is TRBJ2-5; D call uncertain. Germline CDR1 reads SGHNT; CDR2 reads YYREEE (reference sequence). This CDR3 spans 14 amino acids. The V end lost 0 bases, the J end lost 0 bases, and 6 bases lay between the germline ends. The CDR3 loop reads CASSLGLYQETQYF. DNA of the CDR3: TGTGCCAGCAGCTTGGGTCTGTACCAAGAGACCCAGTACTTC.